These 9 T cell receptor beta chains share one sample of origin, sequenced in a study of post-analysis software for immune sequencing data. Findings of the study overall: Four to six TRBV segments were more frequent in patients than controls; TRBV5-6, TRBV5-1 and TRBV20-1 belonged to this group.

Their target antigens are unknown. The TCR beta cDNA libraries contained unique molecular identifiers. A single record per CDR3 protein comes from TCRdb applying MiXCR to the PCR reads. The data contain hundreds of thousands of distinct CDR3 sequences, roughly 50% of them singletons. Input material: blood. These receptors all come from a girl under 18 with multiple sclerosis.

The chain combines TRBV5-4 with TRBJ1-2; D is ambiguous. This CDR3 contains 16 residues. Looked up from germline, CDR1 is SGHNT and CDR2 is YYREEE (reference sequence). V lost 0 bases and J 2 bases, leaving 14 bases between the germline ends. In DNA, the CDR3 is TGTGCCAGCAGCTTGGTCGGCAGGAGGGTAAACTATGGCTACACCTTC. Translating gives CASSLVGRRVNYGYTF.

The J gene is TRBJ2-3, the V gene TRBV12-3 or TRBV12-4; D might be TRBD2 (6 bases). The V end was cut by 2 bases, the J end by 0 bases, with 9 bases between. This CDR3 has 15 residues. CDR3 region: CASSLRRESTDTQYF. The DNA of the CDR3 is TGTGCCAGCAGTTTACGGCGGGAAAGCACAGATACGCAGTATTTT.

This clonotype has more than one count but fewer than ten. This chain joins TRBV6-6 and TRBJ2-4; 11 bases are a match to TRBD2. The end of the DNA is better explained by TRBJ2-5, so the J call may be wrong. The CDR3 is 14 residues long. From germline, CDR1 is MNHNY and CDR2 SVGAGI (reference sequence). CDR3 amino acids: CASSAGTSGETQYF. DNA for the CDR3: TGTGCCAGCAGTGCCGGGACTAGCGGAGAGACCCAGTACTTC.

The gene calls are TRBV14 and TRBJ2-7; D is uncertain. From germline, CDR1 is SGHDN and CDR2 FVKESK. Trimming took 3 bases from V and 3 from J, leaving 9 bases between them. The CDR3 consists of 13 residues. CDR3 nucleotides: TGTGCCAGCAGCCAGCTACTTGTCTACGAGCAGTACTTC. Its translation: CASSQLLVYEQYF. Based on the CDR3 plus reference TRBV14 and TRBJ2-7, the full variable domain is EAGVTQFPSHSVIEKGQTVTLRCDPISGHDNLYWYRRVMGKEIKFLLHFVKESKQDESGMPNNRFLAERTGGTYSTLKVQPAELEDSGVYFCASSQLLVYEQYFGPGTRLTVT.

J is TRBJ2-3 and V is TRBV20-1; TRBD2 aligns across 9 bases. This CDR3 has 16 residues. Germline trimming cut 3 bases from V and 4 bases from J; bases unmatched to any gene: 11. Germline values: CDR1 DFQATT, CDR2 SNEGSKA (reference sequence). This CDR3 reads CSASQRGVAGADTQYF. The CDR3 DNA follows: TGCAGTGCTAGCCAGCGGGGGGTAGCGGGGGCAGATACGCAGTATTTT.

This clonotype was recorded a few times. V gene TRBV7-2 combines with J gene TRBJ2-3; D call uncertain. Germline loops: CDR1 SGHTA, CDR2 FQGNSA. This CDR3 contains 16 residues. The V end lost 5 bases, the J end lost 0 bases, and 15 bases lay between the germline ends. In DNA, the CDR3 is TGTGCCAGCAGCCCTAATCGTGGAGTTAGCACAGATACGCAGTATTTT. This sequence encodes CASSPNRGVSTDTQYF.

V usage is TRBV29-1 and J usage is TRBJ2-7, with TRBD1 matching 8 bases. This CDR3 contains 17 residues. V lost 0 bases and J lost 0; bases outside the gene matches: 10. The germline gives CDR1 SQVTM, CDR2 ANQGSEA. The CDR3 nucleotides are TGCAGCGTTGAAGATAGTGGGGAGACAGGGGCCTCCTACGAGCAGTACTTC. The encoded protein is CSVEDSGETGASYEQYF.

The V and J genes are TRBV5-1 and TRBJ2-5, with D maybe TRBD2 (5 bases). With 4 bases removed from V and 1 base from J, the gap between germline ends came to 17 bases. Germline values: CDR1 SGHRS, CDR2 YFSETQ. The CDR3 consists of 16 residues. The CDR3 loop is CASSGGLFTTQETQYF. The CDR3, as DNA: TGCGCCAGCAGCGGTGGACTTTTCACCACCCAAGAGACCCAGTACTTC.

V usage is TRBV29-1 and J usage is TRBJ2-1, with 10 positions matching TRBD2. Trimming removed 3 bases from V and 6 bases from J; junction bases left unmatched: 5. This CDR3 region has 14 residues. Germline CDR1 reads SQVTM; CDR2 reads ANQGSEA. The CDR3 loop reads CSVDPSGSSNEQFF. The CDR3, as DNA: TGCAGCGTTGACCCTAGCGGGAGTTCCAATGAGCAGTTCTTC.